Only a few counts were recorded for the clone carrying this TCR beta chain. A second PCR of 7 to 11 cycles used a sample-barcoded 5' primer and a J-beta primer mix. One entry per CDR3 protein, called by TCRdb with MiXCR from the 5' RACE reads. Here the sample spans almost 1 million distinct CDR3 sequences, 51% being singletons. The V segment lost 0 bases and the J segment 8 bases; nucleotides outside the gene matches: 7. Germline CDR1 is SGHTA and CDR2 is FQGNSA. There are 15 residues in the CDR3. Samples had at least 7 million PBMCs isolated from them. These data originate in a study of blood T cells in healthy people across ages.

The sequence was obtained from a woman aged 60-75 years in good health. The specimen was blood. V usage is TRBV7-2 and J usage is TRBJ2-1; 7 bases are shared with TRBD2. The CDR3 reads CASSLAGGRVDEQFF. As DNA, the CDR3 is TGTGCCAGCAGCTTAGCGGGGGGGAGAGTCGATGAGCAGTTCTTC.